This TCR beta chain was recorded in a study of blood T cell repertoires in COVID-19. Original handling: Amplification of reference gene primers provided the estimated nucleated cell counts. Produced via immunoSEQ multiplex PCR; TCRdb's table is partial and in-frame only. V, J and clone size reflect that table, while D and trimming were determined from the DNA. Among 150,000 to 250,000 clones listed, 87% were seen once. CDR3 size: 13 residues. CDR1 is SGHAT, CDR2 FQNNGV, per germline. The V end was cut by 6 bases, the J end by 1 base, with 9 bases between. The chain carries TRBV11-2 and TRBJ1-1, with D uncertain. The source material was PBMCs or T cells enriched from blood (not recorded which). The TCR sequence derives from a woman in her twenties or thirties who had recovered from COVID-19. In nucleotides, the CDR3 is TGTGCCAGCAGGCGGAGGGCGAACACTGAAGCTTTCTTT. This encodes CASRRRANTEAFF.